The next 5 T cell receptor beta chains were all read from a single sample in a study of cytomegalovirus exposure and HLA in healthy donors. Amplification used 60 Vbeta primers and 13 Jbeta primers. TCRdb's table, derived via immunoSEQ multiplex PCR, lists solely in-frame clones and lacks some. This sample yields around 150,000 clones, of which around 76% are seen a single time; 7.1% belongs to the top ten. The sample comprised PBMCs. The receptors derive from a man in his forties in good health and CMV-seropositive.

The V gene is TRBV9, the J gene TRBJ2-7, with 12 positions matching TRBD1. V was pared by 6 bases and J by 1 base, with 5 bases of the junction left unmatched. Germline values: CDR1 SGDLS, CDR2 YYNGEE. There are 15 residues in the CDR3. Here the CDR3 reads CASTPGQGASYEQYF. CDR3 coding DNA: TGTGCCAGCACACCGGGACAGGGGGCGTCCTACGAGCAGTACTTC.

The chain has TRBV7-8 and TRBJ2-7; weak D call: TRBD1 (6 bases). The length of the CDR3 is 15 residues. V lost 5 bases and J 4 bases, leaving 18 bases between the germline ends. In germline, CDR1 is SGHVS, CDR2 FQNEAQ. CDR3: CASSPYPGQEYEQYF. In nucleotides, the CDR3 is TGTGCCAGCAGCCCATATCCGGGACAAGAGTACGAGCAGTACTTC.

The chain couples TRBV18 to TRBJ2-5; the D is unclear. Looked up from germline, CDR1 is KGHSH and CDR2 is LQKENI. This CDR3 is 12 amino acids long. Trimming pared 3 bases from V and 2 bases from J, leaving 4 bases between. CDR3 amino acids: CASSPNQETQYF. As DNA, the CDR3 is TGTGCCAGCTCACCCAATCAAGAGACCCAGTACTTC.

The chain employs TRBV5-8 and TRBJ1-1; 9 positions agree with TRBD1. Trimming took 3 bases from V and 0 from J; bases not matched to a gene: 6. Looked up from germline, CDR1 is SGHTS and CDR2 is YDEGEE. The CDR3 sequence is 16 residues long. As DNA, the CDR3 is TGTGCCAGCAGCTCCGACAGGGGGAGCCTGAACACTGAAGCTTTCTTT. Its translation: CASSSDRGSLNTEAFF.

The chain recombines TRBV27 with TRBJ2-3, with TRBD2 matching 8 bases. Germline V gene sequence: CDR1 MNHEY, CDR2 SMNVEV (reference sequence). The ends lost 7 bases at V and 0 bases at J; junction bases unmatched: 6. There are 15 residues in the CDR3. The CDR3 protein is CASNKAGASTDTQYF. CDR3 nucleotides: TGTGCCAGCAACAAAGCGGGGGCCAGCACAGATACGCAGTATTTT.